This paragraph covers one T cell receptor beta chain sequence. This record belongs to a study of OX40 agonist ivuxolimab in advanced cancers. In the study overall: Three dose-escalation patients had partial responses: one with hepatocellular carcinoma and two with cutaneous melanoma.

Per germline, CDR1 SQVTM and CDR2 ANQGSEA. Germline trimming cut 3 bases from V and 6 bases from J; bases unmatched to any gene: 5. The CDR3 runs to 13 residues. Clones were read by immunoSEQ multiplex PCR, and TCRdb kept only the in-frame ones, dropping some. The data contain fewer than 65,000 clones, around 89% of them singletons. Material: CD4+ or CD8+ T cells sorted from blood, obtained in a trial of the OX40 agonist ivuxolimab. This sequence was found in an adult with an advanced solid tumor such as melanoma, head and neck, liver or kidney cancer. The chain employs TRBV29-1 and TRBJ2-1; 7 positions agree with TRBD1. CDR3: CSVERTGSNEQFF. The CDR3 region has the DNA TGCAGCGTTGAGCGGACAGGTTCCAATGAGCAGTTCTTC.